This entry lists 19 T cell receptor beta chains sequenced from one sample in a study of CD8 T cells in Susac syndrome. Random hexamers were used to reverse transcribe the RNA input (about 0.5 to 1 ug). Via MiXCR, TCRdb re-called the immunoSEQ multiplex PCR reads, giving one row per CDR3 protein. The repertoire holds around 120,000 distinct CDR3 sequences, roughly 94% seen once, with approximately 0.12% in the top ten. Material: CD4+ T cells from PBMCs. All receptors come from a human donor with multiple sclerosis.

The rearrangement joins TRBV5-4 to TRBJ2-7; 10 bases match TRBD2. J gave up 5 bases and V 0 bases, and 5 bases lay outside the gene matches. In germline, CDR1 is SGHNT, CDR2 YYREEE (reference sequence). This CDR3 spans 15 amino acids. CDR3 amino acids: CASSLGLAGDHEQYF. For the CDR3, the DNA is TGTGCCAGCAGCTTGGGGCTAGCGGGGGATCACGAGCAGTACTTC.

The chain employs TRBV19 and TRBJ2-5, with D perhaps matching TRBD1 or TRBD2 (5 bases each). Germline CDR1 and CDR2: LNHDA and SQIVND (reference sequence). The V gene lost 8 bases and the J gene lost 1 base, with 14 bases spanning the gap. CDR3 length equals 14 residues. The CDR3 region is CASGENRFQETQYF. The CDR3 DNA reads as TGTGCCAGTGGGGAGAACAGGTTCCAAGAGACCCAGTACTTC.

This clonotype was detected only once. This rearrangement joins TRBV12-3 or TRBV12-4 to TRBJ2-7; perhaps D is TRBD1 or TRBD2 (5 bases each). V lost 8 bases, J lost 6 bases, and 11 bases lay in between. The CDR3 extends over 11 amino acids. This CDR3 is CASSWDREQYF. As DNA, the CDR3 is TGTGCCAGCTCTTGGGACCGCGAGCAGTACTTC.

There are a few counts of this clonotype. This chain uses TRBV18 with TRBJ1-2; maybe TRBD1 (5 bases). The CDR3 loop spans 14 amino acids. Trimming left V 2 bases short and J 4 bases short, with 11 bases between. CDR1 KGHSH and CDR2 LQKENI come from the germline V gene. CDR3: CASSPSGGGYGYTF. DNA for the CDR3: TGTGCCAGCTCACCATCCGGGGGAGGCTATGGCTACACCTTC. The variable domain in full, completed from reference TRBV18 and TRBJ1-2, reads NAGVMQNPRHLVRRRGQEARLRCSPMKGHSHVYWYRQLPEEGLKFMVYLQKENIIDESGMPKERFSAEFPKEGPSILRIQQVVRGDSAAYFCASSPSGGGYGYTFGSGTRLTVV.

The genes are TRBV7-9 and TRBJ1-2; TRBD1 agrees at 12 bases. Germline V gene data show CDR1 as SEHNR and CDR2 as FQNEAQ (reference sequence). The CDR3 totals 15 residues. Trimming removed 3 bases from V and 5 bases from J; junction bases left unmatched: 4. The CDR3 protein is CASSFGTGGQYGYTF. The CDR3 region has the DNA TGTGCCAGCAGCTTCGGGACAGGGGGCCAGTATGGCTACACCTTC.

On this clonotype: The conserved closing phenylalanine or tryptophan is absent in this CDR3, likely reflecting a read error. The DNA is omitted, as the CDR3 cannot be located on it reliably, and the CDR3 follows TCRdb's listing. The rearrangement uses TRBV12-3 or TRBV12-4 and TRBJ2-1; no check of the table's D call, TRBD2, against the DNA was made. Counting both end residues, the CDR3 totals 12 amino acids. CDR3 loop: CASSLVASGSRI.

This chain uses TRBV10-3 with TRBJ2-7; 10 positions agree with TRBD1. Germline CDR1 reads ENHRY; CDR2 reads SYGVKD. The length of the CDR3 is 17 residues. V was pared by 2 bases and J by 0 bases, with 7 bases of the junction left unmatched. CDR3 DNA: TGTGCCATCAGTGAGACCCTGGGACAGGGGAGCTCCTACGAGCAGTACTTC. Translating gives CAISETLGQGSSYEQYF.

The chain uses TRBV11-2 and TRBJ2-3; TRBD2 agrees at 10 bases. This CDR3 region has 16 residues. Germline-derived CDR1 and CDR2 are SGHAT and FQNNGV. J was trimmed by 4 bases and V by 1 base; bases with no gene match: 5. The chain's CDR3 is CASSLGASGSADTQYF. The CDR3 DNA sequence: TGTGCCAGCAGCTTAGGGGCTAGCGGGAGCGCAGATACGCAGTATTTT. Drawing the rest from reference TRBV11-2 and TRBJ2-3, the complete variable domain is EAGVAQSPRYKIIEKRQSVAFWCNPISGHATLYWYQQILGQGPKLLIQFQNNGVVDDSQLPKDRFSAERLKGVDSTLKIQPAKLEDSAVYLCASSLGASGSADTQYFGPGTRLTVL.

The CDR3: CASSLDGLALYEQYF. In DNA form, the CDR3 reads TGTGCCAGCAGCTTAGACGGCCTAGCCCTCTACGAGCAGTACTTC. The chain carries TRBV11-2 and TRBJ2-7; TRBD2 is a possible D gene (5 bases). Germline loops: CDR1 SGHAT, CDR2 FQNNGV. The CDR3 covers 15 residues. Trimming cost V 0 bases and J 3 bases, with 12 bases left between them.

The chain links TRBV11-1 to TRBJ2-2; 9 bases align to TRBD2. V dropped 5 bases and J dropped 4; count of bases not matched to a gene: 5. The CDR3 is 15 amino acids. CDR1 and CDR2 from the germline V gene are SGHAT and FQDESV (reference sequence). The CDR3 loop reads CASSPTTSGTGELFF. The CDR3 DNA reads as TGTGCCAGCAGCCCCACGACTAGCGGCACCGGGGAGCTGTTTTTT.

The rearrangement uses TRBV6-1 and TRBJ2-1, with 9 bases aligning to TRBD2. J was trimmed by 0 bases and V by 6 bases; bases with no gene match: 9. There are 17 residues in the CDR3. CDR1 is MNHNS, CDR2 SASEGT, per germline. The chain's CDR3 is CASSPPLAGSSYNEQFF. In nucleotides, the CDR3 is TGTGCCAGCAGCCCCCCACTAGCGGGCAGCTCCTACAATGAGCAGTTCTTC.

The V and J genes are TRBV7-9 and TRBJ2-1; 10 bases line up with TRBD2. CDR3 size: 15 residues. In germline, CDR1 is SEHNR, CDR2 FQNEAQ (reference sequence). Losses at the gene ends were 5 bases for V and 6 bases for J; bases not matched to a gene: 7. CDR3 region: CASSPSGSSGNEQFF. In DNA form, the CDR3 reads TGTGCCAGCAGCCCTAGCGGGAGTTCAGGCAATGAGCAGTTCTTC.

This rearrangement joins TRBV3-1 to TRBJ1-4; TRBD1 might be the D (5 bases). CDR3 size: 15 residues. V lost 0 bases, J lost 8 bases, and 13 bases lay in between. CDR1 and CDR2 (germline): LGHDT, YNNKEL (reference sequence). The CDR3 spells CASSQDIRVAEKLFF. The CDR3 DNA sequence: TGTGCCAGCAGCCAAGATATCAGGGTAGCCGAAAAACTGTTTTTT.

V and J are TRBV4-3 and TRBJ2-1; perhaps TRBD2 as D (6 bases). The length of the CDR3 is 13 residues. V lost 1 base, J lost 10 bases, and 11 bases lay in between. Germline CDR1 reads LGHNA; CDR2 reads YSLEER. CDR3 in DNA: TGCGCCAGCAGCCAAGTTGGAGGGAAGGAGCAGTTCTTC. Translating it yields CASSQVGGKEQFF.

This clonotype was seen once. The chain has TRBV28 and TRBJ2-3, with a possible D match to TRBD2 (6 bases). This CDR3 spans 16 amino acids. The V end lost 5 bases, the J end lost 2 bases, and 17 bases lay between the germline ends. Per the germline V gene, CDR1 is MDHEN and CDR2 is SYDVKM. In DNA form, the CDR3 reads TGTGCCAGCAGTCCCCCGGATAGCGGATCCACAGATACGCAGTATTTT. Translating it yields CASSPPDSGSTDTQYF.

V usage is TRBV9 and J usage is TRBJ1-4; D might be TRBD1 (5 bases). CDR1 is SGDLS, CDR2 YYNGEE, per germline. This CDR3 is built from 16 residues. Trimming removed 1 base from V and 7 bases from J, with 17 bases in between. In nucleotides, the CDR3 is TGTGCCAGCAGCGTACTCTCGGGGGGAGTGGGTGAAAAACTGTTTTTT. It is translated as CASSVLSGGVGEKLFF.

The rearrangement uses TRBV6-5 and TRBJ1-3, with D possibly being TRBD1 (6 bases). Germline assignment: CDR1 MNHEY and CDR2 SVGAGI. This CDR3 comprises 13 residues. Trimming removed 6 bases at V and 4 bases at J, with 10 bases between. The CDR3 coding sequence is TGTGCCAGCAGCCCCAGGGGAGGAAACACCATATATTTT. This gives the protein CASSPRGGNTIYF.

The chain carries TRBV4-3 and TRBJ2-5; 7 bases align to TRBD2. With V trimmed by 3 bases and J by 2 bases, 9 bases remained unmatched. Germline CDR1 is LGHNA and CDR2 is YSLEER. CDR3 length: 16 residues. CDR3 loop: CASSQDLTGGQETQYF. The CDR3 nucleotides read TGCGCCAGCAGCCAGGACCTCACGGGGGGACAAGAGACCCAGTACTTC.

The chain combines TRBV7-9 with TRBJ1-2, with D unresolved. In germline, CDR1 is SEHNR, CDR2 FQNEAQ (reference sequence). The CDR3 has 13 residues. Trimming took off 4 bases at V and 5 bases at J, with 11 bases between the two ends. The CDR3 DNA reads TGTGCCAGCAGCTCCCCGGGCGCTTATGGCTACACCTTC. This encodes CASSSPGAYGYTF.